Listed here are 18 T cell receptor beta chains from one sample, sequenced in a study of shared clonotypes between healthy human individuals. TCRdb's copy holds only in-frame clones and misses some; the assay was immunoSEQ multiplex PCR. Among around 2,000,000 clones, about 95% were seen once, and the ten largest hold 1% to 1.5%. Terminally differentiated effector memory CD45RA+ cells were excluded from the naive CD8 cells, which were CD45RO-negative and positively selected for CCR7. Sequenced input: naive CD8+ T cells sorted from blood. These receptors originate from a man between 18 and 35 years old in good health.

The chain carries TRBV6-5 and TRBJ2-7; D gene unclear. V was shortened by 6 bases and J by 0 bases, with 6 bases between the two germline ends. This CDR3 spans 12 amino acids. Germline V gene lookup returns CDR1 MNHEY and CDR2 SVGAGI. CDR3 sequence (DNA): TGTGCCAGCAGGGATCCCTCCTACGAGCAGTACTTC. This gives the protein CASRDPSYEQYF.

This clone was recorded once. The chain links TRBV30 to TRBJ2-1, with TRBD1 as a possible D gene (5 bases). The CDR3 loop spans 14 amino acids. Germline CDR1 GTSNPN, CDR2 SVGIG (reference sequence). Deletions cut 5 bases from V and 0 bases from J, with 11 bases between. CDR3 bases: TGTGCCTGGTCGAGACAGAGCTCCTACAATGAGCAGTTCTTC. Amino acids: CAWSRQSSYNEQFF.

This sequence joins TRBV6-6 and TRBJ1-1; D not resolved. In germline, CDR1 is MNHNY, CDR2 SVGAGI (reference sequence). Trimming removed 8 bases from V and 4 bases from J, with 14 bases in between. The CDR3 sequence is 13 residues long. This CDR3 reads CASPLGAATEAFF. CDR3 DNA sequence: TGTGCCAGCCCCCTGGGTGCCGCCACTGAAGCTTTCTTT.

The chain recombines TRBV9 with TRBJ1-1; D is undetermined. This CDR3 comprises 13 residues. Per the germline V gene, CDR1 is SGDLS and CDR2 is YYNGEE. Trimming took 2 bases from V and 3 from J, leaving 8 bases between them. The CDR3 sequence is CASSVVRDTEAFF. DNA for the CDR3: TGTGCCAGCAGCGTCGTTAGGGACACTGAAGCTTTCTTT.

The V and J genes are TRBV10-1 and TRBJ2-1; no clear D gene. The CDR3 length is 11 residues. V lost 3 bases and J 9 bases, leaving 6 bases between the germline ends. Germline V gives CDR1 WNHNN, CDR2 SYGVQD (reference sequence). CDR3 bases: TGCGCCAGCAGTGAAGGAACTGAGCAGTTCTTC. Its protein is CASSEGTEQFF.

This chain links TRBV11-3 with TRBJ2-3, with 12 bases matching TRBD2. The CDR3 sequence is 16 residues long. Unmatched junction bases numbered 3, after V lost 4 bases and J lost 1 base. From germline, CDR1 is SGHNT and CDR2 YENEEA. In DNA, the CDR3 is TGTGCCAGCAGCTCACGGACTAGCGGGGGCACAGATACGCAGTATTTT. Protein sequence: CASSSRTSGGTDTQYF.

The chain uses TRBV5-6 and TRBJ2-7; D is unclear. Germline CDR1 SGHDT, CDR2 YYEEEE. The CDR3 runs to 15 residues. Deletions cut 0 bases from V and 2 bases from J, with 12 bases between. CDR3 sequence: CASSLDYSVTYEQYF. The CDR3 DNA is TGTGCCAGCAGCTTGGATTATTCCGTAACCTACGAGCAGTACTTC.

This chain connects TRBV7-2 to TRBJ2-3; possibly TRBD2 for D (6 bases). CDR3 size: 17 residues. Germline CDR1 SGHTA, CDR2 FQGNSA. The germline V and J ends were trimmed by 5 bases and 1 base, with 19 bases remaining between them. The CDR3 DNA reads TGTGCCAGCAGCCCTACGCCAAGCGGGTGGGGCACAGATACGCAGTATTTT. The encoded protein is CASSPTPSGWGTDTQYF.

The V gene is TRBV4-1, the J gene TRBJ2-2; tentatively, D is TRBD2 (5 bases). Per germline, CDR1 MGHRA and CDR2 YSYEKL. The CDR3 extends over 13 amino acids. V was clipped by 0 bases and J by 10 bases, with 9 bases between them. CDR3 sequence (DNA): TGCGCCAGCAGCCAAGATACGGAGGAGGAGCTGTTTTTT. It is translated as CASSQDTEEELFF.

The rearrangement links TRBV21-1 to TRBJ1-5; no DNA check was done on the table's D call, TRBD1. TRBV21-1 is marked as a pseudogene. The CDR3 is 13 residues long. CDR3 amino acids: CAGLQGAHQPQHF. For the CDR3, the DNA is TGTGCCGGTCTACAGGGGGCCCATCAGCCCCAGCATTTT.

The genes are TRBV11-3 and TRBJ1-6; unclear D gene. The ends were cut back, 7 bases at V and 13 bases at J, with 17 bases in the middle. Germline loops: CDR1 SGHNT, CDR2 YENEEA. This CDR3 region has 13 residues. The DNA of the CDR3 is TGTGCCAGCAAGAAGGTGGGGTTGGGGCCCCTCCACTTT. Amino acids: CASKKVGLGPLHF.

This chain uses TRBV27 with TRBJ2-7; TRBD1 is a possible D gene (6 bases). The CDR3 spans 13 residues. CDR1 and CDR2 (germline): MNHEY, SMNVEV (reference sequence). Trimming pared 7 bases from V and 3 bases from J, leaving 13 bases between. The CDR3 DNA sequence: TGTGCCAGCATGGACAGTAAGTTCTACGAGCAGTACTTC. It is translated as CASMDSKFYEQYF.

Comment on this clone: Only one base separates this from a far larger clonotype, so it likely reflects a read error. V gene TRBV4-3 combines with J gene TRBJ2-2; D unresolved. Germline CDR1 LGHNA, CDR2 YSLEER. CDR3 length: 12 residues. The germline V and J ends were trimmed by 3 bases and 6 bases, with 5 bases remaining between them. CDR3 DNA: TGCGCCAGCAGCCACGCGGCCGGGGAGCTGTTTTTT. Residues: CASSHAAGELFF.

The gene calls are TRBV5-1 and TRBJ2-7; no definite D call. The germline V and J ends were trimmed by 0 bases and 2 bases, with 3 bases remaining between them. The CDR3 is made up of 12 amino acids. Germline V gene data show CDR1 as SGHRS and CDR2 as YFSETQ. The CDR3 nucleotides are TGCGCCAGCAGCTTGGCCACCTACGAGCAGTACTTC. This sequence encodes CASSLATYEQYF.

The rearrangement links TRBV2 to TRBJ2-1, with 11 bases that match TRBD2. The V and J ends lost 3 bases and 8 bases, in that order; junction bases with no gene match: 6. Per germline, CDR1 SNHLY and CDR2 FYNNEI. The length of the CDR3 is 15 residues. CDR3 protein: CASSEWLAGGDEQFF. The CDR3 DNA is TGTGCCAGCAGTGAGTGGTTAGCGGGAGGGGATGAGCAGTTCTTC.

Turning to this clone: The same CDR3 can be traced to other DNA sequences in this sample. The J gene is TRBJ1-2, the V gene TRBV7-9; 7 nucleotides line up with TRBD1. There are 14 residues in the CDR3. CDR1 is SEHNR and CDR2 is FQNEAQ in the germline V gene (reference sequence). V dropped 3 bases and J dropped 8; count of bases not matched to a gene: 9. The DNA for the CDR3 is TGTGCCAGCAGCTTGGGAGGGACAGCCCAGGGCTACACCTTC. This codes for CASSLGGTAQGYTF.

The rearrangement uses TRBV27 and TRBJ2-7, with 8 bases matching TRBD1. The V segment lost 4 bases and the J segment 3 bases; nucleotides outside the gene matches: 5. Germline-derived CDR1 and CDR2 are MNHEY and SMNVEV (reference sequence). The CDR3 spans 14 residues. This CDR3 is CASSWQGAVYEQYF. Here the CDR3 DNA reads TGTGCCAGCAGTTGGCAGGGGGCGGTCTACGAGCAGTACTTC.

This chain uses TRBV5-6 with TRBJ1-1, with unresolved D. V gave up 1 base and J gave up 1 base, with 11 bases separating them. This CDR3 region has 15 residues. Per the germline V gene, CDR1 is SGHDT and CDR2 is YYEEEE. Here the CDR3 DNA reads TGTGCCAGCAGCTTGCTGGGTTGGGGGAACACTGAAGCTTTCTTT. It is translated as CASSLLGWGNTEAFF. The whole variable domain, remainder taken from reference TRBV5-6 and TRBJ1-1, is DAGVTQSPTHLIKTRGQQVTLRCSPKSGHDTVSWYQQALGQGPQFIFQYYEEEERQRGNFPDRFSGHQFPNYSSELNVNALLLGDSALYLCASSLLGWGNTEAFFGQGTRLTVV.